This T cell receptor beta chain was recorded in a study of CD8+ T cells in alopecia areata. Background on the study: Patients remained on tofacitinib for 6 to 18 months and then went 6 months without it.

RNA extraction and reverse transcription yielded cDNA as sequencing template. Measured with immunoSEQ multiplex PCR; TCRdb has only the in-frame clones, and not every one. Of around 100,000 clones in the sample, around 71% were seen once. In regard to this clone: Its antigen is not known.

The study's findings and limits: Higher clonality and more expanded CD8+ clones appeared in lesional than normal scalp. Among the cells sequenced in scalp samples are also the resident alphabeta T cells of normal skin.

This CDR3 is 14 amino acids long. Germline assignment: CDR1 SGHDT and CDR2 YYEEEE. Trimming pared 2 bases from V and 5 bases from J, leaving 14 bases between. Treatment specified: oral pan-JAK inhibitor, 5-10 mg twice daily. Alopecia areata patients provided lesional scalp punch biopsies and peripheral blood. The sample was CD8+ T cells sorted from blood, taken between weeks 43 and 45, from a patient treated with tofacitinib. This TCR was sampled from a human donor with alopecia areata. This chain uses TRBV5-6 with TRBJ2-7; possibly TRBD2 for D (6 bases). CDR3 bases: TGTGCCAGCAGCTTAGGAGGGTCGTGGGACGAGCAGTACTTC. This gives the protein CASSLGGSWDEQYF.